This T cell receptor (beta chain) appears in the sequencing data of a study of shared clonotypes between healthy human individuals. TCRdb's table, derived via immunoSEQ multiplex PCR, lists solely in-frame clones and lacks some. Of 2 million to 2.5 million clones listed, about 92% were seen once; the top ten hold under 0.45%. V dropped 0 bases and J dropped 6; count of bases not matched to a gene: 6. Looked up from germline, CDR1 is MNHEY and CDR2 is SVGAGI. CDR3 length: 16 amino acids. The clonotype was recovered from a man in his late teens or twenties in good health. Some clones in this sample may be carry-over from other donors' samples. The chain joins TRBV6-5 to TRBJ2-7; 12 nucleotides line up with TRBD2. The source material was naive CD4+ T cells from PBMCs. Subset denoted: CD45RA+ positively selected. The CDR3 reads CASSYSGLAGGVEQYF. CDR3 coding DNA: TGTGCCAGCAGTTACTCGGGCCTAGCGGGAGGGGTCGAGCAGTACTTC.